The entry that follows covers one TCR beta chain sequence. CDR3 length equals 12 residues. V lost 6 bases to trimming and J lost 8 bases, with 13 bases between them. This table comes from immunoSEQ multiplex PCR, and its TCRdb copy is limited to in-frame clones, with some not included. In the table there are approximately 100,000 clones, approximately 92% of which are singletons. The data originate from a study of blood T cell repertoires in COVID-19. The V call is TRBV12-3 or TRBV12-4, the J call TRBJ2-5; D remains ambiguous. The sequence derives from a man between 70 and 80 years old with acute or convalescent COVID-19. The source material was peripheral blood. The chain's CDR3 is CASRAWPETQYF. The CDR3, as DNA: TGTGCCAGCAGGGCTTGGCCCGAAACCCAGTACTTC.